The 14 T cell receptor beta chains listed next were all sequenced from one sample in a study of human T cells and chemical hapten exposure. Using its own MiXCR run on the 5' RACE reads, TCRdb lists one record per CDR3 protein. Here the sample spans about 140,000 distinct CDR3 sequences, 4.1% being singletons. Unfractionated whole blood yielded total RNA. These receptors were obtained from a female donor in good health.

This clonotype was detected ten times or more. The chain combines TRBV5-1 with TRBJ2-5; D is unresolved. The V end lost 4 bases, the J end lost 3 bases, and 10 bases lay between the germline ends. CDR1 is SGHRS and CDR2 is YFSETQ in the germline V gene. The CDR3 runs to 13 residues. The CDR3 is CASSGFSKETQYF. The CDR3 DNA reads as TGCGCCAGCAGCGGGTTTAGTAAAGAGACCCAGTACTTC.

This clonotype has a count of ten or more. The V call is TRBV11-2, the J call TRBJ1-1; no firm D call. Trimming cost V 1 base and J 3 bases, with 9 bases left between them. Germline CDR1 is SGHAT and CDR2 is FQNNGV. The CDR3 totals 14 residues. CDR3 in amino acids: CASSLVVSYTEAFF. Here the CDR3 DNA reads TGTGCCAGCAGCTTAGTTGTCAGCTACACTGAAGCTTTCTTT.

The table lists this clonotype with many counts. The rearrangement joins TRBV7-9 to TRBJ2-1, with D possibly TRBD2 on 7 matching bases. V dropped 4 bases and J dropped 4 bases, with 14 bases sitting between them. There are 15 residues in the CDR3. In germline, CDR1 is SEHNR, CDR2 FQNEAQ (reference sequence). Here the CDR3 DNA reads TGTGCCAGCAGCTGGGGGGGCGGGGGATACAATGAGCAGTTCTTC. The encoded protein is CASSWGGGGYNEQFF.

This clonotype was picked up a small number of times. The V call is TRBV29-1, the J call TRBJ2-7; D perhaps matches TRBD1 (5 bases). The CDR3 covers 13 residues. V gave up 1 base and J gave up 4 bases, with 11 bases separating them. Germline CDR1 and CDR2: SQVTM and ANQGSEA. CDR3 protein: CSVEGQGPYEQYF. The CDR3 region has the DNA TGCAGCGTTGAAGGCCAGGGCCCGTACGAGCAGTACTTC.

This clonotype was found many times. CDR3 sequence reads: CASSQASGVNTGELFF. The CDR3 DNA is TGCGCCAGCAGCCAAGCGAGCGGGGTTAACACCGGGGAGCTGTTTTTT. The chain couples TRBV4-3 to TRBJ2-2; 7 bases match TRBD2. CDR3 size: 16 residues. J gave up 2 bases and V 1 base, and 4 bases lay outside the gene matches. The V gene's germline CDR1 is LGHNA and CDR2 YSLEER.

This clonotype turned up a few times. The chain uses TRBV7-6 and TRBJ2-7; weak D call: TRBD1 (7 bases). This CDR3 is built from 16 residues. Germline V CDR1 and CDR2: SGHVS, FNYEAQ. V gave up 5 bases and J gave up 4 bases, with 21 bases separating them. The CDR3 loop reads CASSQSAGGSGYEQYF. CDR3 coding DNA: TGTGCCAGCAGCCAATCCGCAGGGGGGTCCGGGTACGAGCAGTACTTC. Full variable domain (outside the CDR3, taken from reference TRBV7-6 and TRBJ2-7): GAGVSQSPRYKVTKRGQDVALRCDPISGHVSLYWYRQALGQGPEFLTYFNYEAQQDKSGLPNDRFSAERPEGSISTLTIQRTEQRDSAMYRCASSQSAGGSGYEQYFGPGTRLTVT.

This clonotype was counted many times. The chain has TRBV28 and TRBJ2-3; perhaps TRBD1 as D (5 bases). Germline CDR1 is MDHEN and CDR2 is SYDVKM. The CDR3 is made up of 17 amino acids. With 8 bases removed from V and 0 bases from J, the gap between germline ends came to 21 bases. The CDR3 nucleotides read TGTGCCAGCGCACTCCGATCAGACAGATCTAGCACAGATACGCAGTATTTT. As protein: CASALRSDRSSTDTQYF.

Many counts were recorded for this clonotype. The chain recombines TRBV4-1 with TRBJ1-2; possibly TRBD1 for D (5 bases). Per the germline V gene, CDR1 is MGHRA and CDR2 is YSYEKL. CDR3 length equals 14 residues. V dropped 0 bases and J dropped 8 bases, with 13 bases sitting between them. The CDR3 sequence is CASSQEFGAPGYTF. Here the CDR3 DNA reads TGCGCCAGCAGCCAAGAGTTCGGGGCCCCGGGCTACACCTTC.

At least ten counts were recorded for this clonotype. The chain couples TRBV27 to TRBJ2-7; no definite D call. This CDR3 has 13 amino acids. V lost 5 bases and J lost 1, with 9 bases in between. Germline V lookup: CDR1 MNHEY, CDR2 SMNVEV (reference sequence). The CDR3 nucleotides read TGTGCCAGCAGTCCTCGCATATCCTACGAGCAGTACTTC. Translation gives CASSPRISYEQYF.

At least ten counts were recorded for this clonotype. CDR3 coding DNA: TGCAGTGTTTTGGTGCTGGATACGCAGTATTTT. It encodes CSVLVLDTQYF. J is TRBJ2-3 and V is TRBV20-1, with D hard to call. V was clipped by 7 bases and J by 6 bases, with 11 bases between them. The CDR3 is made up of 11 amino acids. CDR1 and CDR2 from the germline V gene are DFQATT and SNEGSKA (reference sequence).

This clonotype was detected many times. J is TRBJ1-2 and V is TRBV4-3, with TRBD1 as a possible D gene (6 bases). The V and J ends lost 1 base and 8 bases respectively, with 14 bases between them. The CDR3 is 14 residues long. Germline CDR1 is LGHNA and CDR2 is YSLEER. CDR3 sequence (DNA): TGCGCCAGCAGCCAAGGGGACACGGCTAGAGGCTACACCTTC. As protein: CASSQGDTARGYTF.

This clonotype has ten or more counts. DNA of the CDR3: TGTGCCGTTTACCACCCTCCCTTGCAGGGCTACACCTTC. This gives the protein CAVYHPPLQGYTF. The rearrangement links TRBV28 to TRBJ1-2; D call uncertain. Germline CDR1 reads MDHEN; CDR2 reads SYDVKM. V lost 11 bases and J 8 bases, leaving 21 bases between the germline ends. The CDR3 runs to 13 residues.

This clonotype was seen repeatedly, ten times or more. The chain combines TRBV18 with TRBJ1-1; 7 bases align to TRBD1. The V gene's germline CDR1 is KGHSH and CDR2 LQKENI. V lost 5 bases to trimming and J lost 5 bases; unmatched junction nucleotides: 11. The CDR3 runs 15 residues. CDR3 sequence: CASSDRVGFGTEAFF. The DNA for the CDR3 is TGTGCCAGCTCAGACAGGGTTGGGTTTGGGACTGAAGCTTTCTTT.

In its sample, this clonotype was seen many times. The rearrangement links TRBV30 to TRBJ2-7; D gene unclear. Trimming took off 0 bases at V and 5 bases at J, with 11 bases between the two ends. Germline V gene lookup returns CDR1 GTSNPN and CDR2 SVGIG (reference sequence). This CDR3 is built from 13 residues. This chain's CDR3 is CAWSVQPPHEQYF. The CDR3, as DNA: TGTGCCTGGAGTGTACAACCACCCCACGAGCAGTACTTC.